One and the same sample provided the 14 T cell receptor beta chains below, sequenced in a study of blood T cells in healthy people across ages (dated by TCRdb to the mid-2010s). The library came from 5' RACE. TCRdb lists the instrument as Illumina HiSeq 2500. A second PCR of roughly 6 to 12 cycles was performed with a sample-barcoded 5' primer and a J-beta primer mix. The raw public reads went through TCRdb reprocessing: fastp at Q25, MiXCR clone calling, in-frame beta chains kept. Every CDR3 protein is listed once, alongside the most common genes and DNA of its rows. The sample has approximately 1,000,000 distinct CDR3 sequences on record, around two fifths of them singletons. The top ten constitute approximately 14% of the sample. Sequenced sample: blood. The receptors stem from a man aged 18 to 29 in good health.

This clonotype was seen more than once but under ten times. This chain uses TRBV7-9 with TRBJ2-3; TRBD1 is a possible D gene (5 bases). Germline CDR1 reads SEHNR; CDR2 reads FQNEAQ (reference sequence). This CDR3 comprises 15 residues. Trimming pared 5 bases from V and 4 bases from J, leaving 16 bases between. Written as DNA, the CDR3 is TGTGCCAGCAGCGGTGAGCAGGGTGAGGCAGATACGCAGTATTTT. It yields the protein CASSGEQGEADTQYF.

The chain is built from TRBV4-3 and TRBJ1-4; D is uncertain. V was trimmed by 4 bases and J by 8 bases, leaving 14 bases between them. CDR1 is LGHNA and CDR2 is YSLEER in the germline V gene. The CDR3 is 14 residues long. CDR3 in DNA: TGCGCCAGCAGCCGAATCTCTGAGGAGGAAAAACTGTTTTTT. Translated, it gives CASSRISEEEKLFF.

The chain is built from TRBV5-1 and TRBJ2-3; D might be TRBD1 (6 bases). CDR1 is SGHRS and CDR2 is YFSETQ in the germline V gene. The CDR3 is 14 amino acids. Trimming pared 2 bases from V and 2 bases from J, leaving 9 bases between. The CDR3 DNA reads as TGCGCCAGCAGCTTTACAGGGACCACAGATACGCAGTATTTT. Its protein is CASSFTGTTDTQYF.

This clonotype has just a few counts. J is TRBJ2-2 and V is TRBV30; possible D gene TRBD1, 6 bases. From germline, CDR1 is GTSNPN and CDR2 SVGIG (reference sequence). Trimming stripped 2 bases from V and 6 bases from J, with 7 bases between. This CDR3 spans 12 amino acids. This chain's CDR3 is CAWSRTAGELFF. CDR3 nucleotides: TGTGCCTGGAGTCGGACAGCCGGGGAGCTGTTTTTT.

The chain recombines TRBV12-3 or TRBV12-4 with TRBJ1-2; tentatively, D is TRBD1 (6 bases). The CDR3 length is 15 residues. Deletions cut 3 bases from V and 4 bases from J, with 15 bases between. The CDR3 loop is CASSFGGGGGYGYTF. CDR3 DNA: TGTGCCAGCAGTTTCGGGGGCGGGGGAGGCTATGGCTACACCTTC.

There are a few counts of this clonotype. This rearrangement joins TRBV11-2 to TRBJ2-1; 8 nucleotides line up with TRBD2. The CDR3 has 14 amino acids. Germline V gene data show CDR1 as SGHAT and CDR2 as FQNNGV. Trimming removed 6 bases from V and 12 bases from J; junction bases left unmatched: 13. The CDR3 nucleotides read TGTGCCAGCAGGACTGATAGCGGGGTCGGGATGCAGTTCTTC. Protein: CASRTDSGVGMQFF.

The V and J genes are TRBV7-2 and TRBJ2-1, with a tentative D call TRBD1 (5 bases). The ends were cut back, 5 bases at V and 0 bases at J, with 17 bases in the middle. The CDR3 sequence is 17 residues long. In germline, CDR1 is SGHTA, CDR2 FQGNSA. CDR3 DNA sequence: TGTGCCAGCAGCCTACCCAGGCAGGGTAGCTCCTACAATGAGCAGTTCTTC. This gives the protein CASSLPRQGSSYNEQFF.

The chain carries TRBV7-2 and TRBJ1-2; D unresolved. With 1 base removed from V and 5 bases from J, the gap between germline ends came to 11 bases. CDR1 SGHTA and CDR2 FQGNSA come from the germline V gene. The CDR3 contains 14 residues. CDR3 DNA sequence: TGTGCCAGCAGCTTAGTCTTACCGCCTTATGGCTACACCTTC. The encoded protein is CASSLVLPPYGYTF.

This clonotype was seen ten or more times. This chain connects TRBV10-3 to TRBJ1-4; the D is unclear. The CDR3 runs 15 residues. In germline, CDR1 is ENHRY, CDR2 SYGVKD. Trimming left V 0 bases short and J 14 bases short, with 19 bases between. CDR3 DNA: TGTGCCATCAGTGAGTCGCCAGATTTAATGAAAGGGCTGTTTTTT. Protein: CAISESPDLMKGLFF.

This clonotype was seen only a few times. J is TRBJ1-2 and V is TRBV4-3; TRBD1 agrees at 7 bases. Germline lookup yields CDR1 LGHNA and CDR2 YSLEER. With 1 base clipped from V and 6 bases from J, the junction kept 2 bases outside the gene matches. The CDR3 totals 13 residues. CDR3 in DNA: TGCGCCAGCAGCCAAGCAGGGGGGCATGGCTACACCTTC. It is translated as CASSQAGGHGYTF.

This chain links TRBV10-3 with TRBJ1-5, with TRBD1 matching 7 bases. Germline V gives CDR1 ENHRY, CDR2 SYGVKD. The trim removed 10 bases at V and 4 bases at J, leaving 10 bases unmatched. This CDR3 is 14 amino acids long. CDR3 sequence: CATQTGRGNQPQHF. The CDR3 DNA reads TGTGCCACGCAGACAGGGAGGGGTAATCAGCCCCAGCATTTT.

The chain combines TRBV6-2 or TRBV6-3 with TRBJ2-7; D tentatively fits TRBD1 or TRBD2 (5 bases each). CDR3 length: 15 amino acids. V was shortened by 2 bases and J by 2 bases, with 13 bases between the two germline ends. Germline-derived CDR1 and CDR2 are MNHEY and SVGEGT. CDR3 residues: CASSYRGGRAYEQYF. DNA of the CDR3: TGTGCCAGCAGTTACCGGGGCGGACGAGCCTACGAGCAGTACTTC.

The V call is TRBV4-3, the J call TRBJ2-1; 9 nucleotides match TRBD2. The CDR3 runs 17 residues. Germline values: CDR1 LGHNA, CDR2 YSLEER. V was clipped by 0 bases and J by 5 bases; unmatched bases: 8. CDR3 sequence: CASSQDQQRGDHNEQFF. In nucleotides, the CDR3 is TGCGCCAGCAGCCAAGATCAGCAGCGGGGGGATCACAATGAGCAGTTCTTC.

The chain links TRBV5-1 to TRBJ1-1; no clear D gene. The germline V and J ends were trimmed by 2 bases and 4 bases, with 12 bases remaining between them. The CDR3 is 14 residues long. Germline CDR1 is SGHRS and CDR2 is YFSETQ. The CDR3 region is CASSFFGERTEAFF. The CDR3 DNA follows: TGCGCCAGCAGCTTCTTTGGGGAGCGCACTGAAGCTTTCTTT.